This TCR beta chain was sequenced in a study of beta chain features in type 1 diabetes. Study background: Healthy donors resembled patients in age, gender and cell yields.

Every bit of the isolated RNA underwent reverse transcription, so sequencing read expressed TCRB transcripts. Mean read depth for naive, central memory and regulatory T cell samples was approximately 3.57 million reads. Assay used: immunoSEQ multiplex PCR; TCRdb lists only in-frame clones, some missing. The repertoire has around 40,000 clones, roughly 49% of them found once; the top ten carry over 2%. Trimming removed 4 bases from V and 9 bases from J, with 16 bases in between. The length of the CDR3 is 15 residues. Germline loops: CDR1 LNHDA, CDR2 SQIVND (reference sequence). CD4+ cells of the naive, central memory, regulatory and stem cell-like memory types were sorted via CD45RO/CCR7/CD25/CD127/CD95/CD27.

The receptor was derived from a woman under 30 in good health. Material: Tregs from blood. J is TRBJ1-6 and V is TRBV19; a weak D match, TRBD1 (5 bases). CDR3 DNA sequence: TGTGCCAGTAGTACCTCGGCAGGACAAGTTTCACCCCTCCACTTT. This sequence encodes CASSTSAGQVSPLHF.